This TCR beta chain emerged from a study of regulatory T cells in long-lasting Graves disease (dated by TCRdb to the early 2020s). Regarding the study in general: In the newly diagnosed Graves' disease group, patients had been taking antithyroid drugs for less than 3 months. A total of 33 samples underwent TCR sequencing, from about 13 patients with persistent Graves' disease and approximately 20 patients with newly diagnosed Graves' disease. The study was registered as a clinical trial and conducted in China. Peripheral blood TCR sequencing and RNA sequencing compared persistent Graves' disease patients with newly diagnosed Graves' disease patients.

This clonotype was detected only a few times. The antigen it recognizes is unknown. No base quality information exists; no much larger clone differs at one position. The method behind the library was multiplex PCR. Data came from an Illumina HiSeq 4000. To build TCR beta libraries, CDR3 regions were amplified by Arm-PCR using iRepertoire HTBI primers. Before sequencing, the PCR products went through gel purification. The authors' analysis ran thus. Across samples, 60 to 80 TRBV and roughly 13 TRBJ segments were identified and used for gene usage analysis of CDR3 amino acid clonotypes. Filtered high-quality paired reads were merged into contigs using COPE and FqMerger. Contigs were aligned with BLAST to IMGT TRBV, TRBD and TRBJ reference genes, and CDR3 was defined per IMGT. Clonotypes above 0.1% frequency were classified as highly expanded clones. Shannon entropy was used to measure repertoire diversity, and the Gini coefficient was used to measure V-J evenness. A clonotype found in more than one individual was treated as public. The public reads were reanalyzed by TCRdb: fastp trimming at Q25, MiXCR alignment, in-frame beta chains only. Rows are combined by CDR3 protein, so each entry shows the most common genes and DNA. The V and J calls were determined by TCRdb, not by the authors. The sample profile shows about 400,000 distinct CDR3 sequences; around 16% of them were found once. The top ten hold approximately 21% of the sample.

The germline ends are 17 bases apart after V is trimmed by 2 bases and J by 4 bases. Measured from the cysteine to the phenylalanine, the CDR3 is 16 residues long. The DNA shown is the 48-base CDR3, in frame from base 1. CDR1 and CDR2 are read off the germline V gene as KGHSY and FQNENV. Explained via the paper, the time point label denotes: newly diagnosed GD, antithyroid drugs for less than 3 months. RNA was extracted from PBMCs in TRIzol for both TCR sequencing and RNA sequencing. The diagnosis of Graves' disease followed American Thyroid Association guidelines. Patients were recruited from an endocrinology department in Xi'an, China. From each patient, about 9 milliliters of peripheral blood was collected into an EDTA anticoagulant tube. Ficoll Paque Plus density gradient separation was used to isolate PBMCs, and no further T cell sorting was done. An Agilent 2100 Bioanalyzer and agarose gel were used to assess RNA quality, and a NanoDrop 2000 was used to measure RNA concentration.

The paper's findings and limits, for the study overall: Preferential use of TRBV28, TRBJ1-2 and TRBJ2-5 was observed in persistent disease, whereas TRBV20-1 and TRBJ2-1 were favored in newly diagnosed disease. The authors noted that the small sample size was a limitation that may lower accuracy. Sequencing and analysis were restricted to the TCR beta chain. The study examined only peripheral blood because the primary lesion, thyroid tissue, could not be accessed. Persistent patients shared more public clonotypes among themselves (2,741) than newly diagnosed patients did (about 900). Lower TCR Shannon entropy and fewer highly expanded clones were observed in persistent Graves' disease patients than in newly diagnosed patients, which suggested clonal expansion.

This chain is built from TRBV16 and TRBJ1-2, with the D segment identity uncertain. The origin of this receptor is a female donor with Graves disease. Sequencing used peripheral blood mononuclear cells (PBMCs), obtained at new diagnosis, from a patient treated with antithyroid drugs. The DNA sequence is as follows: TGTGCCAGCAGCCAAATATGGGTACAGAACGTCTATGGCTACACCTTC. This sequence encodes CASSQIWVQNVYGYTF.